Listed here is a single T cell receptor (beta chain). The antigen remains undetermined. This may stem from a read error, because a much larger clone lies one nucleotide away. It is likely a read error, because the conserved phenylalanine at the end of the CDR3 is missing. CDR3 regions of TCR beta were amplified from RNA transcripts. The authors performed first-round RT-PCR with HTBI primers and then a second-round multiplex PCR. Each CDR3 protein is one row after TCRdb ran MiXCR on the multiplex PCR reads. In the table there are 650,000 to 800,000 distinct CDR3 sequences, more than 40% of which are singletons. This CDR3 has 15 amino acids. The germline CDR1 and CDR2 sequences are SGHTA and FQGTGA. The data were taken from a study of Graves' ophthalmopathy and Graves' hyperthyroidism. Diagnosis used clinical symptoms, serum thyroxine, TRAb, thyroid ultrasound and orbital computed tomography. Points from the study as a whole: Sensitivity reached roughly 71% and specificity about 78% when the model predicted ophthalmopathy progression.

The sample comprised peripheral blood. This TCR came from an adult man with Graves' ophthalmopathy. The V gene is TRBV7-3, the J gene TRBJ1-1, with 8 positions matching TRBD1. The CDR3 DNA reads TGCGCCAGCAGCATGGACAGGGTATCGAACACTGAAGCTTTCTCT. This encodes CASSMDRVSNTEAFS.